The sequence of this T cell receptor (beta chain) was determined in a study of T cell responses to AZD1222 COVID-19 vaccine. Sequencing was performed with immunoSEQ multiplex PCR; in TCRdb, only in-frame clones are kept and a portion is missing. This table holds 140,000 to 150,000 clones, about 89% found once. With respect to this clone: Its antigen is as yet unknown.

CDR1 and CDR2 (germline): KGHDR, SFDVKD. Unmatched junction bases numbered 16, after V lost 4 bases and J lost 8 bases. This CDR3 is 17 amino acids long. Study-level findings and limits: There were vaccine-associated CD4 TCRs across spike, dominant at 160-218 and 743-854. It was only after the peak T cell response that any repertoires were sampled.

This TCR was sampled from an adult who received the AZD1222 COVID-19 vaccine. This sequence joins TRBV24-1 and TRBJ2-1; 7 bases fit TRBD2. Here the sequenced sample was peripheral blood, taken 28 days after the second AZD1222 dose. The CDR3: CATSDPAAGVFGDEQFF. The CDR3, as DNA: TGTGCCACCAGTGACCCCGCTGCGGGAGTATTTGGCGATGAGCAGTTCTTC.